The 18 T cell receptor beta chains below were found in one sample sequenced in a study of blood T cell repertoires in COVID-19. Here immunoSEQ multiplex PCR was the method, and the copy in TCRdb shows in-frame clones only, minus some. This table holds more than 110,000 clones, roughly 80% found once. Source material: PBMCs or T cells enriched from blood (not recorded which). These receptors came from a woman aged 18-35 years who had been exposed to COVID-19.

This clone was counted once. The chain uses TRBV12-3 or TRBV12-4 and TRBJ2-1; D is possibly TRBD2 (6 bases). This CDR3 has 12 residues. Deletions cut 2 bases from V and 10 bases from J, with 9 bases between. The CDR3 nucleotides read TGTGCCAGCAGTTTAAGTGGAGGGGAGCAGTTCTTC. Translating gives CASSLSGGEQFF.

CDR3 nucleotide sequence: TGTGCCAGCTCGACAGGAGAAGCGGGAGGGGTTGAGCAGTTCTTC. The encoded protein is CASSTGEAGGVEQFF. V gene TRBV27 combines with J gene TRBJ2-1; 10 bases are a match to TRBD2. CDR3 length: 15 residues. The germline V gene encodes CDR1 MNHEY and CDR2 SMNVEV (reference sequence). With 8 bases clipped from V and 9 bases from J, the junction kept 13 bases outside the gene matches.

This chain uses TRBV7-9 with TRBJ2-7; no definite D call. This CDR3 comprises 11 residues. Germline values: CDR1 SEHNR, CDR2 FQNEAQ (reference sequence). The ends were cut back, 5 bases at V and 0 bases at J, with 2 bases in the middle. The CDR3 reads CASSLSYEQYF. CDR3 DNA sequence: TGTGCCAGCAGCCTCTCCTACGAGCAGTACTTC.

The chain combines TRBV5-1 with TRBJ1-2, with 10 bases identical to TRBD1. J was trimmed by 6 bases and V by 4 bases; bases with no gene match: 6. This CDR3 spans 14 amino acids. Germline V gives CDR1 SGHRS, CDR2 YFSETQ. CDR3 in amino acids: CASSVGTGDHGYTF. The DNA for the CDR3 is TGCGCCAGCAGCGTCGGGACAGGGGATCATGGCTACACCTTC.

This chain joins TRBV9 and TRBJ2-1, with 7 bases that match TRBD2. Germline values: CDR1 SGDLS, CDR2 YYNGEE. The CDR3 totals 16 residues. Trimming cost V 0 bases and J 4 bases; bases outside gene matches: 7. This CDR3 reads CASSVVPAGLYNEQFF. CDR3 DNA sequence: TGTGCCAGCAGCGTAGTCCCAGCGGGGCTTTACAATGAGCAGTTCTTC.

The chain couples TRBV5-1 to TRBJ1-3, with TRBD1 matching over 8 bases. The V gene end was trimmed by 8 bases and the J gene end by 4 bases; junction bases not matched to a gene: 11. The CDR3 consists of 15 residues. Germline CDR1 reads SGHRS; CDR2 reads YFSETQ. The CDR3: CASSRQTGVGNTIYF. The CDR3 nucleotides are TGCGCCAGTAGCAGGCAGACAGGGGTCGGAAACACCATATATTTT. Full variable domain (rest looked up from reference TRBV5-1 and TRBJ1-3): KAGVTQTPRYLIKTRGQQVTLSCSPISGHRSVSWYQQTPGQGLQFLFEYFSETQRNKGNFPGRFSGRQFSNSRSEMNVSTLELGDSALYLCASSRQTGVGNTIYFGEGSWLTVV.

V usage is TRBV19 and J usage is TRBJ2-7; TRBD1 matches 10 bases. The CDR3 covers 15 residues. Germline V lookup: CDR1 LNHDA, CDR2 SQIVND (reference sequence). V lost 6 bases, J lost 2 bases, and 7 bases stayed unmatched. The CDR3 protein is CASRTSGTGAYEQYF. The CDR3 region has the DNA TGTGCCAGTAGGACCTCCGGGACAGGGGCCTACGAGCAGTACTTC.

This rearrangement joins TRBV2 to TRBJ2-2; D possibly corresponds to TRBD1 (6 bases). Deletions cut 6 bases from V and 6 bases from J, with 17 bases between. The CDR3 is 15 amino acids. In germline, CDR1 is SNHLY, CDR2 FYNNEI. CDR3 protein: CASRRQGIVAGELFF. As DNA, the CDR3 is TGTGCCAGCAGGCGCCAGGGGATAGTTGCCGGGGAGCTGTTTTTT.

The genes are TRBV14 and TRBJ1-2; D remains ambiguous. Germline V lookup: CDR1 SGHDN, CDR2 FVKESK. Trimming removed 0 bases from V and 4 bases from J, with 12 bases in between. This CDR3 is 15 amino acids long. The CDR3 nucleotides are TGTGCCAGCAGCCAAGACTCTAGGAGGTCCTATGGCTACACCTTC. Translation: CASSQDSRRSYGYTF. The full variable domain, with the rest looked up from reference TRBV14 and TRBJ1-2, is EAGVTQFPSHSVIEKGQTVTLRCDPISGHDNLYWYRRVMGKEIKFLLHFVKESKQDESGMPNNRFLAERTGGTYSTLKVQPAELEDSGVYFCASSQDSRRSYGYTFGSGTRLTVV.

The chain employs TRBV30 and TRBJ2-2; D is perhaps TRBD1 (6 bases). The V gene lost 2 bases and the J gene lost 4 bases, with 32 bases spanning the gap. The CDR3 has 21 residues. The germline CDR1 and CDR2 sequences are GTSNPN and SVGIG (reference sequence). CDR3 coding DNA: TGTGCCTGGAGTAGGTTCCCCCAGGGGTCAACCAGCCTCCGGGGCACCGGGGAGCTGTTTTTT. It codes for CAWSRFPQGSTSLRGTGELFF. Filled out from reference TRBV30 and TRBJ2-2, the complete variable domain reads SQTIHQWPATLVQPVGSPLSLECTVEGTSNPNLYWYRQAAGRGLQLLFYSVGIGQISSEVPQNLSASRPQDRQFILSSKKLLLSDSGFYLCAWSRFPQGSTSLRGTGELFFGEGSRLTVL.

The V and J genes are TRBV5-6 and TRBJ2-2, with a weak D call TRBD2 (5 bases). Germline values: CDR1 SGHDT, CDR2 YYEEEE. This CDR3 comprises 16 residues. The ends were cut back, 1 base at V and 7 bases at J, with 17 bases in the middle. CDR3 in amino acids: CASSLFLGVTNGELFF. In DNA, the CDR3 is TGTGCCAGCAGCTTGTTTCTCGGGGTGACAAACGGGGAGCTGTTTTTT. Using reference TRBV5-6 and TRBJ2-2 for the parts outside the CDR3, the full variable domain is DAGVTQSPTHLIKTRGQQVTLRCSPKSGHDTVSWYQQALGQGPQFIFQYYEEEERQRGNFPDRFSGHQFPNYSSELNVNALLLGDSALYLCASSLFLGVTNGELFFGEGSRLTVL.

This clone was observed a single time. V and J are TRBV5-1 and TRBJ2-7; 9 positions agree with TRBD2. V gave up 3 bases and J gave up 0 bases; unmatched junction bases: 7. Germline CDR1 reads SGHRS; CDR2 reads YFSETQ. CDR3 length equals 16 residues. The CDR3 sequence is CASSSNSGSRSYEQYF. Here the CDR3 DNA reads TGCGCCAGCAGCTCGAATAGCGGGAGCCGCTCCTACGAGCAGTACTTC.

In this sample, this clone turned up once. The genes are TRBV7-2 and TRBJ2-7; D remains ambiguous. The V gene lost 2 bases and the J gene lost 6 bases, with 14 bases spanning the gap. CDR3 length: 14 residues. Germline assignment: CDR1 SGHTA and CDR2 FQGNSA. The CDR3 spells CASSLQSSGGEQYF. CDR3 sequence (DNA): TGTGCCAGCAGCTTACAATCCTCTGGCGGCGAGCAGTACTTC. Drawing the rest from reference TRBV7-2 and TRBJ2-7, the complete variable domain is GAGVSQSPSNKVTEKGKDVELRCDPISGHTALYWYRQSLGQGLEFLIYFQGNSAPDKSGLPSDRFSAERTGGSVSTLTIQRTQQEDSAVYLCASSLQSSGGEQYFGPGTRLTVT.

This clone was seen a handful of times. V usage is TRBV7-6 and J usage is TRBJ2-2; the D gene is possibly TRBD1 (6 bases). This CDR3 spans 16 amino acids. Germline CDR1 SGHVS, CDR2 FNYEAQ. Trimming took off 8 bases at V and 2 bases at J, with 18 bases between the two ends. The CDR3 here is CASRGDPGTNTGELFF. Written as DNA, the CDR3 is TGTGCCAGCCGAGGGGACCCCGGGACAAACACCGGGGAGCTGTTTTTT. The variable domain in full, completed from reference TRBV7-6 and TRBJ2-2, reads GAGVSQSPRYKVTKRGQDVALRCDPISGHVSLYWYRQALGQGPEFLTYFNYEAQQDKSGLPNDRFSAERPEGSISTLTIQRTEQRDSAMYRCASRGDPGTNTGELFFGEGSRLTVL.

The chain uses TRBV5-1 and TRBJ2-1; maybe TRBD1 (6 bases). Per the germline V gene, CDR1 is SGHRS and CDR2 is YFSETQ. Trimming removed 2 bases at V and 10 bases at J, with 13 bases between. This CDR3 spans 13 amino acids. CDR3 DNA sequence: TGCGCCAGCAGCTTAGGGGGAGTAAGGGAGCAGTTCTTC. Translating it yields CASSLGGVREQFF.

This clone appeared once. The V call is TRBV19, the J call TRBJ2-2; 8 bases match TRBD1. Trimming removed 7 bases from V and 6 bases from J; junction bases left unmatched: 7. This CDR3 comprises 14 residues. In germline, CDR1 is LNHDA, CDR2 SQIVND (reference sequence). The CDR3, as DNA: TGTGCCAGTAAAGGACAGGGTTTCCCCGGGGAGCTGTTTTTT. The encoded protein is CASKGQGFPGELFF.

CDR3 coding DNA: TGTGCCAGCAGTGCTCGTAGCCGCTCCTACGAGCAGTACTTC. The encoded protein is CASSARSRSYEQYF. This rearrangement joins TRBV6-2 or TRBV6-3 to TRBJ2-7; D gene ambiguous. The CDR3 consists of 14 residues. Trimming left V 5 bases short and J 0 bases short, with 11 bases between. Germline CDR1 and CDR2: MNHEY and SVGEGT.

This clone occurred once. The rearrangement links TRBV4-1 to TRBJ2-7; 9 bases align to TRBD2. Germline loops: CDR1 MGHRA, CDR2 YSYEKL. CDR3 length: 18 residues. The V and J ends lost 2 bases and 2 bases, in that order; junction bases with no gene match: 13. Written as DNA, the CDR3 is TGCGCCAGCAGCCAATCGGTTGCTGCTAGCGGGAAGGCCTACGAGCAGTACTTC. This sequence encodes CASSQSVAASGKAYEQYF.